This paragraph reports one T cell receptor (beta chain). Its antigen is as yet unknown. The data were taken from a study of response to subunit inactivated influenza vaccine. MiXCR, applied by TCRdb to the RT-PCR reads, yields one record per CDR3 protein. The table lists about 500,000 distinct CDR3 sequences, more than 15% of them singletons. Overall study findings and caveats: Authors suggested each seasonal influenza vaccination recruits few new T cells.

The CDR3 has 14 amino acids. Germline values: CDR1 DFQATT, CDR2 SNEGSKA (reference sequence). Trimming cost V 0 bases and J 1 base, with 7 bases left between them. The chain recombines TRBV20-1 with TRBJ1-5, with D possibly matching TRBD1 (6 bases). This material consisted of CD4+ T cells sorted from PBMCs, taken about 23 months after vaccination. This TCR derives from a man in his fifties or sixties who received an inactivated influenza vaccine. Here the CDR3 DNA reads TGCAGTGCTAGAGAACAGGGCAGCAATCAGCCCCAGCATTTT. Amino acid sequence: CSAREQGSNQPQHF.